This T cell receptor beta chain comes out of a study of radiotherapy plus CTLA-4 blockade in lung cancer (dated by TCRdb to the late 2010s). The study in broad terms: Among the enrolled patients, about 19% had an objective response, and roughly 30% reached disease control. On the study overall, not on this receptor specifically: Early dynamic changes in blood T cell clones, together with increased serum interferon-beta after radiation, were reported as the strongest predictors of response. After treatment with radiotherapy and ipilimumab, TCR clones that originated in tumors expanded in peripheral blood.

Libraries were made using the immunoSEQ multiplex PCR assay. The source is immuneACCESS, and TCRdb retained only in-frame sequences with V and J called. Part of the clones is not carried over; for the studies checked, unresolved V genes explain less than half of this, and the remainder is unexplained. Across this sample there are some 90,000 clones, with around 83% seen only once. The biggest ten clones account for 0.75% to 1% of the sample. The CDR3 holds 14 amino acids from the cysteine to the phenylalanine. This entry keeps only the CDR3 DNA: 42 bases, framed from base 1. The germline V gene (reference sequence) yields MNHEY for CDR1 and SMNVEV for CDR2. The junction shows trimming of 2 bases on V and 7 bases on J, and the gene matches do not reach 2 bases of it. The study evaluated CTLA-4 blockade (ipilimumab) given together with focal radiation therapy in patients who had chemo-refractory metastatic non-small-cell lung cancer.

In the case of this clone: Its antigen has not been determined. The sample holds no much larger clone one base away, and base qualities are not on file.

The chain is made from TRBV27 and TRBJ2-1, and TRBD2 matches 10 of the central bases. This clonotype was obtained from a human donor with non-small cell lung cancer who had stable disease on radiotherapy plus ipilimumab. The sequences come from peripheral blood, collected from a patient treated with radiotherapy plus ipilimumab. CDR3 reads: CASSLGLAVNEQFF. The DNA sequence reads TGTGCCAGCAGTTTAGGACTAGCGGTAAATGAGCAGTTCTTC.